The entry below gives a single T cell receptor beta chain sequence along with its context. What it binds is unknown. Other DNA sequences from this sample encode an identical CDR3 as well. The sample belongs to a study of shared clonotypes between healthy human individuals. Study summary: For every donor, three CD4 naive, three CD4 memory, two CD8 naive and one CD8 memory plates were used.

Only in-frame clones appear in the TCRdb table, and some are missing; sequencing was by immunoSEQ multiplex PCR. The sample carries a few million clones, roughly nine tenths recorded once. V shed 5 bases and J 8 bases; nucleotides not matched to a gene: 5. The CDR3 extends over 12 amino acids. Germline values: CDR1 SGHVS, CDR2 FQNEAQ. Regarding the study as a whole: For naive CD4 cells, roughly 5% of clonotypes were shared across a handful of donors.

The source material was naive CD4+ T cells sorted from blood. The subset denotes: CD45RA+ positively selected. The source is a man between 18 and 29 years old in good health. The chain employs TRBV7-8 and TRBJ1-1; TRBD1 agrees at 7 bases. The CDR3 sequence: CASSPRGTEAFF. As DNA, the CDR3 is TGTGCCAGCAGCCCCAGGGGGACAGAAGCTTTCTTT.